These T cell receptor beta chains were read from a single sample in a study of B cell selection in AIRE deficiency. Assay used: immunoSEQ multiplex PCR; TCRdb lists only in-frame clones, some missing. The sample has approximately 24,000 clones, 95% to 96% seen once. Sequenced material: CD4+CD127+ conventional T cells sorted from PBMCs. The receptors come from a human donor in good health. The CDR3 runs from the conserved cysteine through the conserved F or W. A D gene is named only where the DNA matches it firmly. Clone sizes are given selectively: once, few, many, or a class where the clone is expanded.

d_call	v_call	cdr3_length	clone_size	j_call	cdr3_nt	cdr3_aa
.	TRBV5-5	15	.	TRBJ1-4	TGTGCCAGCAGCTGGGGGAATCCAGGGGATGAAAAACTGTTTTTT	CASSWGNPGDEKLFF
.	TRBV5-1	13	once	TRBJ2-5	TGCGCCAGCAGCTTCGGACAACCGGAGACCCAGTACTTC	CASSFGQPETQYF
TRBD1	TRBV5-1	15	.	TRBJ2-2	TGCGCCAGCAGGCTGGGGACAGCTTACACCGGGGAGCTGTTTTTT	CASRLGTAYTGELFF
.	TRBV11-1	14	.	TRBJ2-1	TGTGCCAGCAGCCCAGGGGCGATGGGCAATGAGCAGTTCTTC	CASSPGAMGNEQFF
.	TRBV2	14	.	TRBJ2-1	TGTGCCAGCAGGCCTAGCGTATTCTTTTCTGAGCAGTTCTTC	CASRPSVFFSEQFF
TRBD1	TRBV5-1	15	.	TRBJ2-7	TGCGCCAGCAGCGCTTCGACAGGGGGCATAAGCGAGCAGTACTTC	CASSASTGGISEQYF
.	TRBV19	14	.	TRBJ1-1	TGTGCCAGTAAAGCGGTAGGGTCGAACACTGAAGCTTTCTTT	CASKAVGSNTEAFF
.	TRBV5-1	15	.	TRBJ2-1	TGCGCCAGCAGATCGTCGGGGGCCGCATCCGATGAGCAGTTCTTC	CASRSSGAASDEQFF
.	TRBV5-1	13	.	TRBJ2-3	TGCGCCAGCAGCGAAGAGGCAGCAGATACGCAGTATTTT	CASSEEAADTQYF
TRBD1	TRBV10-3	14	once	TRBJ2-1	TGTGCCATCAGGGGACAGGGGGACCACAATGAGCAGTTCTTC	CAIRGQGDHNEQFF
.	TRBV21-1	18	.	TRBJ2-3	TGTGCCAGCAGCAAACCCGGGACTAGCGGGAGGTTTCCAGATACGCAGTATTTT	CASSKPGTSGRFPDTQYF